A single sample is the source of the 21 T cell receptor beta chains below, sequenced in a study of blood T cell repertoires in COVID-19. The table came from immunoSEQ multiplex PCR; TCRdb's copy has only in-frame clones and leaves some out. This sample has nearly 350,000 clones, with more than 70% found just once. Sequenced sample: peripheral blood. All receptors derive from a man aged 30 to 45 with active or convalescent COVID-19.

This clone was seen more than once but under ten times. This sequence joins TRBV7-9 and TRBJ1-1; 7 bases fit TRBD1. The CDR3 is 15 residues long. J was trimmed by 1 base and V by 5 bases; bases with no gene match: 7. CDR1 and CDR2 (germline): SEHNR, FQNEAQ (reference sequence). In DNA form, the CDR3 reads TGTGCCAGCAGCCCGCGACAGGGTTGGAACACTGAAGCTTTCTTT. Protein: CASSPRQGWNTEAFF.

This chain connects TRBV27 to TRBJ2-6, with TRBD1 matching 11 bases. The V gene end was trimmed by 1 base and the J gene end by 2 bases; junction bases not matched to a gene: 4. This CDR3 contains 18 residues. CDR1 is MNHEY, CDR2 SMNVEV, per germline (reference sequence). CDR3 coding DNA: TGTGCCAGCAGTTTATATGGACAGGGGGCCACTGGGGCCAACGTCCTGACTTTC. As protein: CASSLYGQGATGANVLTF.

This clone was seen only a few times. The CDR3 protein is CASTLSGEGYNEQFF. The CDR3 DNA reads as TGTGCCAGTACTCTTAGCGGGGAGGGCTACAATGAGCAGTTCTTC. V usage is TRBV19 and J usage is TRBJ2-1, with 8 bases fitting TRBD2. V lost 7 bases to trimming and J lost 3 bases; unmatched junction nucleotides: 8. CDR1 LNHDA and CDR2 SQIVND come from the germline V gene (reference sequence). The CDR3 extends over 15 amino acids. The complete variable domain, with remaining parts taken from reference TRBV19 and TRBJ2-1, reads DGGITQSPKYLFRKEGQNVTLSCEQNLNHDAMYWYRQDPGQGLRLIYYSQIVNDFQKGDIAEGYSVSREKKESFPLTVTSAQKNPTAFYLCASTLSGEGYNEQFFGPGTRLTVL.

The V gene is TRBV6-6, the J gene TRBJ2-7; 13 bases fit TRBD2. The V gene's germline CDR1 is MNHNY and CDR2 SVGAGI (reference sequence). Trimming took 8 bases from V and 7 from J; bases not matched to a gene: 11. The CDR3 length is 15 residues. CDR3 nucleotides: TGTGCCAGCCCTAGCACTAGCGGGGGGGGCTTGGAGCAGTACTTC. Protein product: CASPSTSGGGLEQYF.

A single count supports this clone. The chain recombines TRBV5-1 with TRBJ2-3; tentatively, D is TRBD1 (6 bases). The CDR3 totals 15 residues. Trimming left V 0 bases short and J 4 bases short, with 12 bases between. CDR1 and CDR2 (germline): SGHRS, YFSETQ. CDR3 coding DNA: TGCGCCAGCAGCTTGGTGTTCACAGGGTCAGATACGCAGTATTTT. Amino acid sequence: CASSLVFTGSDTQYF.

The chain links TRBV18 to TRBJ2-4; D perhaps matches TRBD2 (5 bases). V lost 0 bases and J lost 3, with 15 bases in between. The CDR3 loop spans 17 amino acids. Germline V gene data show CDR1 as KGHSH and CDR2 as LQKENI. The CDR3 loop is CASSPPGREAVKNIQYF. The CDR3 DNA sequence: TGTGCCAGCTCACCACCGGGTAGAGAAGCGGTCAAAAACATTCAGTACTTC.

The chain joins TRBV27 to TRBJ2-1; TRBD2 matches at 10 bases. Trimming cost V 4 bases and J 9 bases; bases outside gene matches: 3. The CDR3 contains 13 residues. Germline-derived CDR1 and CDR2 are MNHEY and SMNVEV (reference sequence). CDR3 loop: CASSWTSGSEQFF. The CDR3 coding sequence is TGTGCCAGCAGTTGGACTAGCGGTAGTGAGCAGTTCTTC.

The gene calls are TRBV7-2 and TRBJ2-1, with TRBD2 as a possible D gene (5 bases). The CDR3 is 15 amino acids. Trimming cost V 0 bases and J 5 bases, with 11 bases left between them. Germline-derived CDR1 and CDR2 are SGHTA and FQGNSA. The CDR3 nucleotides are TGTGCCAGCAGCTTAGCTACGGTAGCGAACAATGAGCAGTTCTTC. Protein sequence: CASSLATVANNEQFF.

The sample holds a few counts of this clone. The rearrangement uses TRBV19 and TRBJ1-4; TRBD1 agrees at 10 bases. The CDR3 has 15 residues. CDR1 LNHDA and CDR2 SQIVND come from the germline V gene (reference sequence). V shed 8 bases, J shed 3 bases, and the junction held 6 bases outside the gene matches. CDR3: CASRRQGAPNEKLFF. CDR3 DNA sequence: TGTGCCAGTCGGAGACAGGGGGCACCTAATGAAAAACTGTTTTTT.

V is TRBV5-4 and J is TRBJ2-3; 12 bases are a match to TRBD2. The CDR3 totals 16 residues. V lost 4 bases to trimming and J lost 6 bases; unmatched junction nucleotides: 9. Germline CDR1 SGHNT, CDR2 YYREEE (reference sequence). CDR3 coding DNA: TGTGCCAGCAGCCGCGCGACTAGCGGGGGCGGGGATACGCAGTATTTT. This translates into CASSRATSGGGDTQYF.

The chain joins TRBV5-1 to TRBJ1-3; D unresolved. V lost 1 base, J lost 1 base, and 9 bases lay in between. The germline CDR1 and CDR2 sequences are SGHRS and YFSETQ. The CDR3 loop spans 15 amino acids. In nucleotides, the CDR3 is TGCGCCAGCAGCTTGACACAGAATTCTGGAAACACCATATATTTT. It yields the protein CASSLTQNSGNTIYF.

V gene TRBV9 combines with J gene TRBJ2-3, with 11 bases matching TRBD2. CDR1 and CDR2 from the germline V gene are SGDLS and YYNGEE. J lost 2 bases, V lost 6 bases, and 11 bases had no gene match. CDR3 length: 17 amino acids. CDR3 bases: TGTGCCAGCAAGTCATCCCTAGCGGGGGGCTCCACAGATACGCAGTATTTT. Its translation is CASKSSLAGGSTDTQYF.

V is TRBV19 and J is TRBJ2-1, with 10 bases matching TRBD2. The germline gives CDR1 LNHDA, CDR2 SQIVND (reference sequence). V was clipped by 3 bases and J by 2 bases; unmatched bases: 4. The CDR3 spans 16 residues. CDR3 nucleotide sequence: TGTGCCAGTAGTATCGCGAGCGGGAGGGCCTACAATGAGCAGTTCTTC. It codes for CASSIASGRAYNEQFF. Full variable domain (missing parts from reference TRBV19 and TRBJ2-1): DGGITQSPKYLFRKEGQNVTLSCEQNLNHDAMYWYRQDPGQGLRLIYYSQIVNDFQKGDIAEGYSVSREKKESFPLTVTSAQKNPTAFYLCASSIASGRAYNEQFFGPGTRLTVL.

The rearrangement links TRBV5-6 to TRBJ2-7, with D perhaps TRBD2 (5 bases). Trimming shortened V by 2 bases and J by 0 bases, and 15 bases separated the two germline ends. The CDR3 spans 16 residues. CDR1 and CDR2 (germline): SGHDT, YYEEEE. The CDR3 reads CASSFLTFRGSYEQYF. The DNA of the CDR3 is TGTGCCAGCAGCTTTCTCACGTTCCGGGGCTCCTACGAGCAGTACTTC.

Here the CDR3 reads CASSLFGTPTAYF. The CDR3 DNA is TGTGCCAGCAGCTTATTCGGGACACCCACCGCGTATTTT. The chain has TRBV5-4 and TRBJ2-3, with TRBD1 as a possible D gene (6 bases). Germline CDR1 and CDR2: SGHNT and YYREEE (reference sequence). The CDR3 has 13 residues. Trimming removed 2 bases from V and 14 bases from J, with 18 bases in between.

This chain uses TRBV3-1 (or the pseudogene TRBV3-2) with TRBJ2-2; 12 nucleotides align to TRBD2. Germline values: CDR1 LGHDT, CDR2 YNNKEL (reference sequence). With V trimmed by 6 bases and J by 5 bases, 1 base remained unmatched. The CDR3 has 14 residues. The CDR3 is CASRLAGGTGELFF. The CDR3 DNA reads TGTGCCAGCAGGCTAGCGGGGGGGACCGGGGAGCTGTTTTTT.

A word on this clone: Other DNA sequences in the same sample also yield this CDR3. The chain has TRBV7-9 and TRBJ2-7; no firm D call. CDR1 and CDR2 (germline): SEHNR, FQNEAQ (reference sequence). Trimming removed 5 bases from V and 2 bases from J, with 10 bases in between. CDR3 length: 13 residues. The CDR3 sequence is CASSLDGPYEQYF. In nucleotides, the CDR3 is TGTGCCAGCAGCCTAGACGGTCCCTACGAGCAGTACTTC. Based on the CDR3 plus reference TRBV7-9 and TRBJ2-7, the full variable domain is DTGVSQNPRHKITKRGQNVTFRCDPISEHNRLYWYRQTLGQGPEFLTYFQNEAQLEKSRLLSDRFSAERPKGSFSTLEIQRTEQGDSAMYLCASSLDGPYEQYFGPGTRLTVT.

The chain links TRBV18 to TRBJ1-2; D remains ambiguous. This CDR3 has 14 residues. The germline V and J ends were trimmed by 1 base and 4 bases, with 10 bases remaining between them. Per the germline V gene, CDR1 is KGHSH and CDR2 is LQKENI. In DNA form, the CDR3 reads TGTGCCAGCTCACCACAGGAGGCTTCCTATGGCTACACCTTC. Its translation: CASSPQEASYGYTF.

This chain joins TRBV5-8 and TRBJ1-5; no clear D gene. V shed 4 bases and J shed 4 bases, with 9 bases lying between them. The CDR3 runs 13 residues. Germline CDR1 reads SGHTS; CDR2 reads YDEGEE. The CDR3 DNA sequence: TGTGCCAGCAGCGGCACATTTAATCAGCCCCAGCATTTT. Residues: CASSGTFNQPQHF.

This chain connects TRBV24-1 to TRBJ2-3; D remains unclear. The CDR3 has 16 amino acids. Germline V lookup: CDR1 KGHDR, CDR2 SFDVKD. Trimming left V 4 bases short and J 3 bases short, with 16 bases between. CDR3 DNA sequence: TGTGCCACCAGTGACCAAAGGATTGGCGGAACAGATACGCAGTATTTT. This encodes CATSDQRIGGTDTQYF.

The chain employs TRBV11-2 and TRBJ2-5; TRBD2 agrees at 15 bases. With V trimmed by 1 base and J by 10 bases, 7 bases remained unmatched. CDR3 length equals 16 residues. Germline loops: CDR1 SGHAT, CDR2 FQNNGV. CDR3: CASSLGPGLAGGLQYF. The CDR3 DNA is TGTGCCAGCAGCTTAGGCCCCGGACTAGCGGGGGGGCTCCAGTACTTC.